A single sample gave rise to the 5 T cell receptor beta chains below, sequenced in a study of T cell repertoires in cytomegalovirus infection. In TCRdb, the reads were re-called with MiXCR into one record per CDR3 protein. The data hold 450,000 to 550,000 distinct CDR3 sequences, with 16% observed a single time. Sequencing was performed on CD8+ T cells from PBMCs. Source of these receptors: a human donor in good health (CMV status not recorded). Some clones in this sample may be carry-over from other donors' samples.

With regard to this clonotype: An end of the junction does not agree with germline; a read error may underlie this. J is TRBJ2-7 and V is TRBV7-6; TRBD1 aligns across 9 bases. Looked up from germline, CDR1 is SGHVS and CDR2 is FNYEAQ. There are 16 residues in the CDR3. The CDR3 protein is CASSSKRGTGIYEQSF. CDR3 nucleotides: TGTGCCAGCAGCTCCAAACGGGGGACAGGGATCTACGAGCAGTCCTTC.

Ten or more counts support this clonotype. The V gene is TRBV11-2, the J gene TRBJ1-1; possible D gene TRBD1, 5 bases. V was shortened by 7 bases and J by 8 bases, with 14 bases between the two germline ends. Germline loops: CDR1 SGHAT, CDR2 FQNNGV. The CDR3 totals 12 residues. CDR3 sequence reads: CASTPGGGEAFF. In DNA form, the CDR3 reads TGTGCCAGCACCCCGGGGGGGGGAGAAGCTTTCTTT.

This clonotype has a count of ten or more. The chain couples TRBV6-5 to TRBJ2-7; 7 bases align to TRBD2. The trim removed 0 bases at V and 0 bases at J, leaving 2 bases unmatched. This CDR3 has 15 amino acids. Germline V lookup: CDR1 MNHEY, CDR2 SVGAGI. CDR3 sequence reads: CASSYSGGSSYEQYF. CDR3 bases: TGTGCCAGCAGTTACTCGGGCGGGAGCTCCTACGAGCAGTACTTC.

This clonotype was seen repeatedly, ten times or more. This sequence joins TRBV11-2 and TRBJ2-7, with 9 positions matching TRBD1. Germline CDR1 and CDR2: SGHAT and FQNNGV. CDR3 length: 16 amino acids. The trim removed 6 bases at V and 4 bases at J, leaving 13 bases unmatched. DNA of the CDR3: TGTGCCAGCAGTTTTTGGTCCCGGGACAGGGAATACGAGCAGTACTTC. Translated, it gives CASSFWSRDREYEQYF.

This chain uses TRBV5-4 with TRBJ1-1; 7 positions agree with TRBD1. With 4 bases clipped from V and 3 bases from J, the junction kept 3 bases outside the gene matches. The CDR3 runs 13 residues. In germline, CDR1 is SGHNT, CDR2 YYREEE (reference sequence). CDR3 in amino acids: CASSPGGDTEAFF. DNA of the CDR3: TGTGCCAGCAGCCCAGGGGGAGACACTGAAGCTTTCTTT.